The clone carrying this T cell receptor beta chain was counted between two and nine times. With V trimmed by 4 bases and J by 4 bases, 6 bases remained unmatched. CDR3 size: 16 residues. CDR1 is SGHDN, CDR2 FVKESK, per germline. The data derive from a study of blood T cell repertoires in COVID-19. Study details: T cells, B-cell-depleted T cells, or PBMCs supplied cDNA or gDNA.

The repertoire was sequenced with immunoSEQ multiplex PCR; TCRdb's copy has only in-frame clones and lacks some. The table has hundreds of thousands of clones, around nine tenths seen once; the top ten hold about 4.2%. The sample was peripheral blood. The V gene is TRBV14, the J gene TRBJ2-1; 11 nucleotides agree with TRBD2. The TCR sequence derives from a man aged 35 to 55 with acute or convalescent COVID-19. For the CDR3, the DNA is TGTGCCAGCAGCCGATTGACTAGCGGGGTGTACAATGAGCAGTTCTTC. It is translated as CASSRLTSGVYNEQFF.